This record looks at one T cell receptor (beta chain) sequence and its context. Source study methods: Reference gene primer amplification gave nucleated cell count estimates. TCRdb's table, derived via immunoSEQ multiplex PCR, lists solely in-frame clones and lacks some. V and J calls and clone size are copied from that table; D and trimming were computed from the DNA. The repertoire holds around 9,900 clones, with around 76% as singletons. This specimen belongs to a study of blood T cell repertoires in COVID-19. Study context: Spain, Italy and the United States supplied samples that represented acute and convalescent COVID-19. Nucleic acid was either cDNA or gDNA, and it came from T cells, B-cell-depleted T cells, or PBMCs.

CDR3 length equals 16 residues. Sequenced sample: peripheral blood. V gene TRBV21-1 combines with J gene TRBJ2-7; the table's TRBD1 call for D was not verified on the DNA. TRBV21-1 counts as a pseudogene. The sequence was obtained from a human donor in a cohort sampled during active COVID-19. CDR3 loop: CASSKDRGRGDYEQYF. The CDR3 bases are TGTGCCAGCAGCAAAGACCGGGGCAGGGGAGACTACGAGCAGTACTTC.